A selection of T cell receptor beta chains follows, all from one sample in a study of blood T cell repertoires in COVID-19. TCRdb's copy holds only in-frame clones and misses some; the assay was immunoSEQ multiplex PCR. The table includes under 300,000 clones, around 83% detected once. The specimen sequenced was peripheral blood. The source is a woman in her 40s who had recovered from COVID-19. CDR3s include the opening cysteine and the closing phenylalanine or tryptophan. The D gene is left open where the match is weak. Clone size, where shown, is once, few, many, or a class for clones that have expanded.

J	D	size	V	DNA	CDR3
TRBJ2-3	-	-	TRBV10-3	TGTGCCATCAGTACGGACAAACGATCCACAGATACGCAGTATTTT	CAISTDKRSTDTQYF
TRBJ2-5	TRBD1	-	TRBV7-2	TGTGCCAGCAGCTTATTTGGGACAGGGATTGGGGAGACCCAGTACTTC	CASSLFGTGIGETQYF
TRBJ1-6	TRBD1	-	TRBV7-8	TGTGCCAGCAGCTTAGCGGGACAGCGGTATAATTCACCCCTCCACTTT	CASSLAGQRYNSPLHF
TRBJ2-7	TRBD1	-	TRBV7-2	TGTGCCAGCAGCTCGACAGGGTTGAGCGAGCAGTACTTC	CASSSTGLSEQYF
TRBJ2-3	TRBD2	-	TRBV7-2	TGTGCCAGCAGTTCCCCTAGCGGGGGGGGCACAGATACGCAGTATTTT	CASSSPSGGGTDTQYF
TRBJ2-1	TRBD1	-	TRBV5-1	TGCGCCAGCAGCTTGGAAACCGGGACAGGGAAACATGAGCAGTTCTTC	CASSLETGTGKHEQFF
TRBJ1-5	-	-	TRBV2	TGTGCCAGCAGTGTTAGGGGTCAGCCCCAGCATTTT	CASSVRGQPQHF
TRBJ2-1	TRBD1	-	TRBV15	TGTGCCACCAGCAGAAACTACGACAGGGGCGACGAGCAGTTCTTC	CATSRNYDRGDEQFF
TRBJ2-1	-	-	TRBV2	TGTGCCAGCAGTGAACCAGGGACTGAGGAGCAGTTCTTC	CASSEPGTEEQFF
TRBJ1-3	-	-	TRBV9	TGTGCCAGCAGCCCCTTGAAACACAGTCGAGTTGGAAACACCATATATTTT	CASSPLKHSRVGNTIYF
TRBJ1-2	-	-	TRBV5-1	TGCGCCAGCAGCTTCGGTAACGGTAATGGCTACACCTTC	CASSFGNGNGYTF
TRBJ1-1	TRBD1	-	TRBV10-3	TGTGCCATCAGTACGGACAGGGGTGACACTGAAGCTTTCTTT	CAISTDRGDTEAFF
TRBJ2-3	TRBD2	-	TRBV29-1	TGCAGCGTTGAGGGGTTTCAGCGGGGGGTCCCGCGAAACACAGATACGCAGTATTTT	CSVEGFQRGVPRNTDTQYF
TRBJ1-1	-	-	TRBV27	TGTGCCAGCAGTAGACGGGACACCAACACTGAAGCTTTCTTT	CASSRRDTNTEAFF
TRBJ1-5	TRBD1	-	TRBV19	TGTGCCAGTAGTATAGGGACAGGGGGCGATCAGCCCCAGCATTTT	CASSIGTGGDQPQHF
TRBJ2-7	-	many	TRBV18	TGTGCCAGCTCACCGGGGACGGAGGGGTTCTACGAGCAGTACTTC	CASSPGTEGFYEQYF
TRBJ1-1	TRBD1	-	TRBV7-9	TGTGCCAGCAGCCGACAGGGTAAGGACACTGAAGCTTTCTTT	CASSRQGKDTEAFF
TRBJ1-5	-	-	TRBV7-2	TGTGCCAGCAGCCCGTCGGTAATTAGCAATCAGCCCCAGCATTTT	CASSPSVISNQPQHF
TRBJ2-3	TRBD1	-	TRBV5-4	TGTGCCAGCAGCCCTCGAGGACAGGGGACGATCGCAGATACGCAGTATTTT	CASSPRGQGTIADTQYF
TRBJ1-2	-	-	TRBV5-4	TGTGCCAGCAGGGACAAGCGAGAGGATGGCTACACCTTC	CASRDKREDGYTF
TRBJ1-6	-	-	TRBV27	TGTGCCAGCAGTTTGGCGGGGGGCCCCTTGTCACCCCTCCACTTT	CASSLAGGPLSPLHF
TRBJ2-3	-	-	TRBV7-9	TGTGCCAGCAGCTTCCAGGACAATGACGCGGATACGCAGTATTTT	CASSFQDNDADTQYF
TRBJ2-1	-	-	TRBV5-1	TGCGCCAGCAGGGCGGGGAGCTCCTACAATGAGCAGTTCTTC	CASRAGSSYNEQFF
TRBJ1-2	-	many	TRBV7-9	TGTGCCAGCAGCCCACGGACATTTACTAACTATGGCTACACCTTC	CASSPRTFTNYGYTF
TRBJ1-2	TRBD1	-	TRBV29-1	TGCAGCGTCACTTCGGGACAGGGCTACACCTTC	CSVTSGQGYTF
TRBJ2-1	TRBD2	-	TRBV7-2	TGTGCCAGCAGCTCAGAAGGGACTAACAACAATGAGCAGTTCTTC	CASSSEGTNNNEQFF
TRBJ1-5	-	-	TRBV6-2/TRBV6-3	TGTGCCAGCAGTTACTCGACCAGGGCCTGGGATAGCAATCAGCCCCAGCATTTT	CASSYSTRAWDSNQPQHF
TRBJ1-1	-	-	TRBV11-3	TGTGCCAGCAGCCTAAGGGGGAACACTGAAGCTTTCTTT	CASSLRGNTEAFF
TRBJ2-2	-	-	TRBV5-1	TGCGCCAGCAGCCCCGGTCAAGGGGAAGGGGCCGGGGAGCTGTTTTTT	CASSPGQGEGAGELFF
TRBJ1-1	-	-	TRBV19	TGTGCCAGTAGTATGGGGAGGGGGACTGAAGCTTTCTTT	CASSMGRGTEAFF
TRBJ1-2	-	-	TRBV3-1/TRBV3-2	TGTGCCAGCAGCTTAAACCAAGTATCGGGGGGCTACACCTTC	CASSLNQVSGGYTF
TRBJ2-3	-	-	TRBV10-3	TGTGCCATCAGTGAGAGTCGGAGCACAGATACGCAGTATTTT	CAISESRSTDTQYF
TRBJ2-5	-	once	TRBV24-1	TGTGCCACCAGTGACCCACGTCGGGGTGGCGAGACCCAGTACTTC	CATSDPRRGGETQYF